This passage covers 17 T cell receptor beta chains from one sample sequenced in a study of radiotherapy plus CTLA-4 blockade in lung cancer. Sequencing was performed with immunoSEQ multiplex PCR; in TCRdb, only in-frame clones are kept and a portion is missing. Of tens of thousands of clones listed, less than 85% are singletons. The sequenced sample was peripheral blood, obtained from a patient treated with radiotherapy plus ipilimumab. The source is a human donor with non-small cell lung cancer who had a complete response to radiotherapy plus ipilimumab.

This chain uses TRBV6-1 with TRBJ1-4, with a weak D call TRBD1 (5 bases). The CDR3 consists of 17 residues. The V and J ends lost 0 bases and 0 bases respectively, with 11 bases between them. Germline V gives CDR1 MNHNS, CDR2 SASEGT. CDR3 nucleotide sequence: TGTGCCAGCAGTGAAGCGCTTTGGGGGGCAACTAATGAAAAACTGTTTTTT. Encoded protein: CASSEALWGATNEKLFF.

Concerning this clone: The germline gene is not matched at one end of the junction; a read error may be the cause. V is TRBV7-9 and J is TRBJ2-3, with 10 bases lining up with TRBD1. The CDR3 totals 13 residues. The germline V gene encodes CDR1 SEHNR and CDR2 FQNEAQ (reference sequence). CDR3 in amino acids: CASSPGPGTGVNF. CDR3 sequence (DNA): TGTGCCAGCAGCCCGGGCCCCGGGACAGGGGTTAATTTT.

The chain is built from TRBV6-5 and TRBJ2-2; D not resolved. V lost 5 bases to trimming and J lost 8 bases, with 18 bases between them. In germline, CDR1 is MNHEY, CDR2 SVGAGI. The CDR3 covers 15 residues. CDR3 DNA: TGTGCCAGCAGTCGCTCCTCTGGCTTTGAAGGGGAGCTGTTTTTT. This translates into CASSRSSGFEGELFF.

A remark on this clone: One end of the junction is discordant with germline, which a read error may explain. The chain has TRBV7-7 and TRBJ2-7, with D possibly TRBD1 on 5 matching bases. The CDR3 spans 18 residues. Germline CDR1 is SSHAT and CDR2 is FNYEAQ (reference sequence). This CDR3 is CAGSREALTVTKAYEQYF. The CDR3, as DNA: TGTGCCGGCAGCCGCGAAGCCTTGACAGTTACGAAAGCCTACGAGCAGTACTTC.

J is TRBJ2-5 and V is TRBV28; D gene ambiguous. The DNA end is more similar to TRBJ2-7, so the J call may be wrong. The CDR3 runs 14 residues. The germline gives CDR1 MDHEN, CDR2 SYDVKM. CDR3 residues: CASSSSYPTYEQYF. CDR3 bases: TGTGCCAGCAGCTCTTCATACCCTACCTACGAGCAGTACTTC.

V usage is TRBV7-3 and J usage is TRBJ2-2; D not certain. V was shortened by 3 bases and J by 1 base, with 6 bases between the two germline ends. This CDR3 contains 14 residues. CDR1 SGHTA and CDR2 FQGTGA come from the germline V gene. The CDR3, as DNA: TGTGCCAGCAGCTTTGGTAGGAACACCGGGGAGCTGTTTTTT. Translating gives CASSFGRNTGELFF.

The chain uses TRBV5-4 and TRBJ2-7; 9 bases fit TRBD2. Trimming at V came to 4 bases and at J to 2 bases, leaving 7 bases not matched to a gene. The CDR3 totals 15 residues. Germline CDR1 and CDR2: SGHNT and YYREEE (reference sequence). The CDR3: CASSPGTSLAYEQYF. CDR3 nucleotide sequence: TGTGCCAGCAGCCCCGGGACTAGCTTGGCCTACGAGCAGTACTTC.

V usage is TRBV19 and J usage is TRBJ1-2; 10 nucleotides line up with TRBD1. CDR1 and CDR2 (germline): LNHDA, SQIVND (reference sequence). The CDR3 spans 15 residues. The ends lost 4 bases at V and 2 bases at J; junction bases unmatched: 4. The CDR3 DNA sequence: TGTGCCAGTAGTACTGGGACAGGGGACAACTATGGCTACACCTTC. Translation gives CASSTGTGDNYGYTF.

The gene calls are TRBV6-5 and TRBJ1-1; TRBD1 matches 8 bases. V lost 7 bases, J lost 11 bases, and 6 bases stayed unmatched. This CDR3 region has 11 residues. Germline V gives CDR1 MNHEY, CDR2 SVGAGI. DNA for the CDR3: TGTGCCAGCAACAGGGGGGGCCTGGCTTTCTTT. Translated: CASNRGGLAFF.

This clone was detected only a few times. J is TRBJ1-1 and V is TRBV10-2; D gene unclear. Germline V gene lookup returns CDR1 WSHSY and CDR2 SAAADI. Trimming stripped 6 bases from V and 7 bases from J, with 15 bases between. This CDR3 contains 13 residues. As DNA, the CDR3 is TGCGCCAGCAGGGGGATGGGAGGTCTTGAAGCTTTCTTT. It translates to CASRGMGGLEAFF.

V is TRBV21-1 and J is TRBJ2-7; TRBD2, the table's D call, lacks a check against the DNA. TRBV21-1 is a pseudogene segment. This CDR3 comprises 12 residues. CDR3 in amino acids: CASSKLGEEGNF. The DNA for the CDR3 is TGTGCCAGCAGCAAACTCGGAGAAGAGGGAAACTTC.

The V gene is TRBV20-1, the J gene TRBJ2-2; 7 bases are a match to TRBD1. The length of the CDR3 is 11 residues. Germline V lookup: CDR1 DFQATT, CDR2 SNEGSKA (reference sequence). CDR3: CSTGVAGELFF. The CDR3 coding sequence is TGCAGCACAGGGGTAGCCGGGGAGCTGTTTTTT.

V and J are TRBV4-2 and TRBJ2-1; D ambiguous. CDR1 is LGHNA, CDR2 YNFKEQ, per germline. Trimming cost V 5 bases and J 2 bases, with 22 bases left between them. This CDR3 is 18 amino acids long. The CDR3 sequence: CASSVRDTRLSPYNEQFF. Here the CDR3 DNA reads TGTGCCAGCAGCGTCCGAGACACACGGTTGTCGCCCTACAATGAGCAGTTCTTC.

This chain links TRBV7-8 with TRBJ2-7; D is perhaps TRBD2 (6 bases). Trimming cost V 5 bases and J 3 bases, with 11 bases left between them. The germline gives CDR1 SGHVS, CDR2 FQNEAQ. This CDR3 is 13 amino acids long. CDR3 protein: CASSGQGGYEQYF. The CDR3 DNA follows: TGTGCCAGCAGCGGGCAGGGAGGCTACGAGCAGTACTTC.

This clone showed up just a few times. The V call is TRBV4-1, the J call TRBJ1-6; no definite D call. Germline CDR1 and CDR2: MGHRA and YSYEKL. Trimming stripped 4 bases from V and 7 bases from J, with 8 bases between. The CDR3 is made up of 13 amino acids. CDR3 sequence (DNA): TGCGCCAGCAGCCCTACGAGGAATTCACCCCTCCACTTT. This sequence encodes CASSPTRNSPLHF.

The chain employs TRBV9 and TRBJ2-4; TRBD2 might be the D (5 bases). Trimming cost V 2 bases and J 8 bases, with 14 bases left between them. This CDR3 contains 14 residues. The germline V gene encodes CDR1 SGDLS and CDR2 YYNGEE. As DNA, the CDR3 is TGTGCCAGCAGCGTTGAGGGAATTTGGGACATTCAGTACTTC. It translates to CASSVEGIWDIQYF.

This clone came up a few times. This sample also contains other DNA sequences that code for the same CDR3. This chain joins TRBV7-2 and TRBJ1-2; D is unclear. Germline V lookup: CDR1 SGHTA, CDR2 FQGNSA. CDR3 length: 13 residues. V lost 1 base and J lost 6, with 9 bases in between. CDR3 sequence reads: CASSLDRNDGYTF. DNA for the CDR3: TGTGCCAGCAGCTTAGACAGAAATGATGGCTACACCTTC.